These 22 T cell receptor beta chains were sequenced from one sample in a study of control samples from healthy donors and cancer patients (dated by TCRdb to the early 2020s). The protocol used for the library was the immunoSEQ multiplex PCR assay. Imported from immuneACCESS, the table was reduced by TCRdb to in-frame sequences with V and J called. These copies leave out some clones; in studies compared against another copy, an unresolved V gene accounts for under half, and the cause of the remainder is not known. The sample table shows about 40,000 clones, and roughly 92% are seen once. Around 3.6% of the sample is taken by the ten largest. Material for sequencing was blood. Receptors originate from a woman in her forties or fifties in good health.

The V gene is TRBV7-2, the J gene TRBJ2-1, with 9 nucleotides matching TRBD1. The V gene's germline CDR1 is SGHTA and CDR2 FQGNSA. V was pared by 3 bases and J by 7 bases, with 10 bases of the junction left unmatched. The CDR3 runs to 16 residues. The CDR3 DNA follows: TGTGCCAGCAGCTTCCTCGGGACAGGGTACGGAAATGAGCAGTTCTTC. This encodes CASSFLGTGYGNEQFF.

This sequence joins TRBV7-9 and TRBJ1-6, with D uncertain. The CDR3 covers 14 residues. The germline gives CDR1 SEHNR, CDR2 FQNEAQ (reference sequence). Trimming cost V 5 bases and J 7 bases, with 12 bases left between them. The CDR3 DNA follows: TGTGCCAGCAGCCTCGCCGAGGGCAATTCACCCCTCCACTTT. Encoded protein: CASSLAEGNSPLHF.

This clone has a single count. The genes are TRBV10-3 and TRBJ1-6; TRBD1 agrees at 8 bases. The CDR3 consists of 15 residues. J was trimmed by 8 bases and V by 0 bases; bases with no gene match: 3. The germline V gene encodes CDR1 ENHRY and CDR2 SYGVKD. The CDR3 loop reads CAISESAGGDSPLHF. As DNA, the CDR3 is TGTGCCATCAGTGAGTCGGCAGGGGGCGATTCACCCCTCCACTTT.

J is TRBJ1-5 and V is TRBV28, with D unresolved. The CDR3 length is 13 residues. Germline CDR1 is MDHEN and CDR2 is SYDVKM. V was clipped by 6 bases and J by 5 bases, with 11 bases between them. The CDR3 protein is CASSPGWDQPQHF. The CDR3 coding sequence is TGTGCCAGCAGCCCTGGGTGGGATCAGCCCCAGCATTTT.

The CDR3 sequence is CASSASSGGAGTGELFF. DNA of the CDR3: TGTGCCAGCAGCGCCTCTAGCGGGGGGGCCGGCACCGGGGAGCTGTTTTTT. V usage is TRBV9 and J usage is TRBJ2-2; TRBD2 matches 12 bases. CDR3 size: 17 residues. J gave up 4 bases and V 3 bases, and 7 bases lay outside the gene matches. Germline CDR1 reads SGDLS; CDR2 reads YYNGEE.

This clone appeared once. In DNA, the CDR3 is TGTGCCAGCAGCGAATGGGACAGGGTTGATGAAAAACTGTTTTTT. Protein: CASSEWDRVDEKLFF. The rearrangement links TRBV6-2 or TRBV6-3 to TRBJ1-4, with TRBD1 identical over 9 bases. The germline CDR1 and CDR2 sequences are MNHEY and SVGEGT. V lost 6 bases and J lost 6; bases outside the gene matches: 8. The CDR3 is made up of 15 amino acids.

The CDR3 nucleotides are TGTGCCAGCAGCCCGAGGTCTGGTAATTCACCCCTCCACTTT. This codes for CASSPRSGNSPLHF. The V call is TRBV7-2, the J call TRBJ1-6; D ambiguous. Germline values: CDR1 SGHTA, CDR2 FQGNSA. There are 14 residues in the CDR3. V was clipped by 5 bases and J by 6 bases, with 11 bases between them. The full variable domain, completed using reference TRBV7-2 and TRBJ1-6, is GAGVSQSPSNKVTEKGKDVELRCDPISGHTALYWYRQSLGQGLEFLIYFQGNSAPDKSGLPSDRFSAERTGGSVSTLTIQRTQQEDSAVYLCASSPRSGNSPLHFGNGTRLTVT.

The rearrangement joins TRBV30 to TRBJ1-2; D might be TRBD1 (5 bases). Trimming pared 0 bases from V and 6 bases from J, leaving 11 bases between. This CDR3 region has 13 residues. Germline V gives CDR1 GTSNPN, CDR2 SVGIG (reference sequence). CDR3 region: CAWSVRGDHGYTF. CDR3 coding DNA: TGTGCCTGGAGTGTACGAGGGGACCATGGCTACACCTTC.

V usage is TRBV19 and J usage is TRBJ2-5, with D perhaps given as TRBD1 or TRBD2 (5 bases each). The germline V gene encodes CDR1 LNHDA and CDR2 SQIVND (reference sequence). CDR3 length: 17 amino acids. V lost 6 bases and J 1 base, leaving 21 bases between the germline ends. The CDR3 here is CASSQALGGLVQETQYF. The CDR3, as DNA: TGTGCCAGTAGCCAAGCCCTTGGGGGTCTTGTCCAAGAGACCCAGTACTTC.

This chain joins TRBV19 and TRBJ1-1, with D possibly TRBD1 on 6 matching bases. The CDR3 runs 14 residues. Germline loops: CDR1 LNHDA, CDR2 SQIVND (reference sequence). Trimming removed 6 bases at V and 6 bases at J, with 17 bases between. CDR3: CASSISTGRPEAFF. In DNA form, the CDR3 reads TGTGCCAGTAGCATTTCGACAGGTCGGCCTGAAGCTTTCTTT.

The genes are TRBV5-1 and TRBJ1-1; 7 bases align to TRBD1. The V gene end was trimmed by 0 bases and the J gene end by 4 bases; junction bases not matched to a gene: 3. Germline CDR1 SGHRS, CDR2 YFSETQ. This CDR3 region has 14 residues. CDR3 amino acids: CASSLDRGFTEAFF. Here the CDR3 DNA reads TGCGCCAGCAGCTTGGACAGGGGTTTCACTGAAGCTTTCTTT.

For the CDR3, the DNA is TGTGCCAGCAGTTTCGGGACAGGTTCTAACTATGGCTACACCTTC. It encodes CASSFGTGSNYGYTF. V and J are TRBV28 and TRBJ1-2; 8 bases are a match to TRBD1. The length of the CDR3 is 15 residues. With V trimmed by 3 bases and J by 0 bases, 3 bases remained unmatched. Germline CDR1 is MDHEN and CDR2 is SYDVKM.

The V gene is TRBV14, the J gene TRBJ1-6; tentative D call: TRBD1 (5 bases). Trimming stripped 1 base from V and 7 bases from J, with 8 bases between. The germline V gene has CDR1 SGHDN and CDR2 FVKESK. The CDR3 has 14 residues. The CDR3 is CASSQGDRNSPLHF. The DNA for the CDR3 is TGTGCCAGCAGCCAAGGGGACCGGAATTCACCCCTCCACTTT.

The rearrangement links TRBV11-2 to TRBJ1-1, with TRBD1 as a possible D gene (6 bases). V lost 5 bases to trimming and J lost 5 bases, with 18 bases between them. CDR1 is SGHAT and CDR2 is FQNNGV in the germline V gene. CDR3 size: 15 residues. CDR3 DNA sequence: TGTGCCAGCAGCCACGTCCCCCAGGGGCGGACTGAAGCTTTCTTT. Its protein product is CASSHVPQGRTEAFF.

V and J are TRBV5-1 and TRBJ1-1; maybe TRBD1 (5 bases). V gave up 4 bases and J gave up 3 bases, with 16 bases separating them. There are 15 residues in the CDR3. CDR1 SGHRS and CDR2 YFSETQ come from the germline V gene. CDR3 in DNA: TGCGCCAGCAGCCCTCGGGGGGAATCGGACACTGAAGCTTTCTTT. It yields the protein CASSPRGESDTEAFF.

The rearrangement links TRBV12-5 to TRBJ2-5; the D is unclear. Between the trimmed V and J ends, which lost 6 bases and 4 bases, there was a span of 18 bases. This CDR3 has 15 amino acids. CDR1 LGHNT and CDR2 FRNRAP come from the germline V gene. CDR3 in amino acids: CASGFMGKERETQYF. The CDR3 DNA reads as TGTGCTAGTGGCTTCATGGGAAAGGAAAGAGAGACCCAGTACTTC.

V usage is TRBV18 and J usage is TRBJ1-1; no definite D call. V was cut by 5 bases and J by 2 bases, with 18 bases left in between. Germline V gene sequence: CDR1 KGHSH, CDR2 LQKENI. The CDR3 contains 16 residues. CDR3 sequence reads: CASSTVGRIENTEAFF. The CDR3 nucleotides read TGTGCCAGCTCAACCGTCGGACGGATAGAAAACACTGAAGCTTTCTTT.

The chain recombines TRBV5-1 with TRBJ2-5, with 8 bases aligning to TRBD1. The CDR3 length is 13 residues. Losses at the gene ends were 5 bases for V and 5 bases for J; bases not matched to a gene: 5. CDR1 is SGHRS, CDR2 YFSETQ, per germline. Here the CDR3 reads CASREGTGETQYF. CDR3 DNA: TGCGCCAGCAGAGAAGGGACAGGCGAGACCCAGTACTTC.

Concerning this clone: A much larger clonotype is one base distant, so this may be a read error. V and J are TRBV9 and TRBJ2-7, with 7 bases matching TRBD1. J gave up 3 bases and V 3 bases, and 0 bases lay outside the gene matches. Germline V CDR1 and CDR2: SGDLS, YYNGEE. CDR3 length equals 12 residues. The CDR3: CASSGQGYEQYF. In DNA form, the CDR3 reads TGTGCCAGCAGCGGACAGGGCTACGAGCAGTACTTC.

This clone was counted once. The V gene is TRBV6-6, the J gene TRBJ2-1; maybe TRBD2 (6 bases). CDR3 length: 15 amino acids. With 6 bases removed from V and 1 base from J, the gap between germline ends came to 13 bases. In germline, CDR1 is MNHNY, CDR2 SVGAGI (reference sequence). The CDR3 is CASSLTGGSYNEQFF. The DNA of the CDR3 is TGTGCCAGCAGCCTTACCGGGGGATCCTACAATGAGCAGTTCTTC.

The chain uses TRBV19 and TRBJ1-2; D unclear. V dropped 6 bases and J dropped 2 bases, with 19 bases sitting between them. The CDR3 sequence is 16 residues long. Per the germline V gene, CDR1 is LNHDA and CDR2 is SQIVND (reference sequence). CDR3 nucleotide sequence: TGTGCCAGTAGCCCCCTCGTGACGGGTGGGAACTATGGCTACACCTTC. Its protein product is CASSPLVTGGNYGYTF.

The chain recombines TRBV5-4 with TRBJ2-5, with 7 bases identical to TRBD2. CDR3 length equals 15 residues. Germline V gene data show CDR1 as SGHNT and CDR2 as YYREEE (reference sequence). The V and J ends lost 4 bases and 4 bases, in that order; junction bases with no gene match: 10. For the CDR3, the DNA is TGTGCCAGCAGCCGGGAGGCAGGGCGGGGAGAGACCCAGTACTTC. This gives the protein CASSREAGRGETQYF.